These 4 T cell receptor beta chains were sequenced from one sample in a study of post-analysis software for immune sequencing data. These receptors' antigens are unknown. Findings of the study overall: Among four to six TRBV segments more frequent in patients than controls were TRBV5-6, TRBV5-1 and TRBV20-1.

The TCR beta cDNA libraries carried unique molecular identifiers. Using its own MiXCR run on the PCR reads, TCRdb lists one record per CDR3 protein. This sample has 750,000 to 950,000 distinct CDR3 sequences; roughly 58% occur once, and the top ten carry roughly 4.4%. The sequencing input was blood. These receptors originate from a girl aged 10-17 years with multiple sclerosis.

The chain is built from TRBV5-1 and TRBJ2-7, with D unresolved. The CDR3 extends over 12 amino acids. V lost 6 bases and J lost 2, with 9 bases in between. The germline CDR1 and CDR2 sequences are SGHRS and YFSETQ. The CDR3 DNA is TGCGCCAGCATTCCTATTCCCTACGAGCAGTACTTC. It yields the protein CASIPIPYEQYF.

This rearrangement joins TRBV7-9 to TRBJ2-7, with 13 bases that match TRBD2. Germline CDR1 is SEHNR and CDR2 is FQNEAQ (reference sequence). V dropped 5 bases and J dropped 1; count of bases not matched to a gene: 2. The CDR3 is 15 amino acids. The CDR3: CASSPTSGRSYEQYF. As DNA, the CDR3 is TGTGCCAGCAGCCCGACTAGCGGGAGGTCCTACGAGCAGTACTTC.

The rearrangement joins TRBV29-1 to TRBJ1-1, with 7 bases identical to TRBD1. V trimming: 3 bases; J trimming: 5 bases; junction bases outside the gene matches: 3. This CDR3 is 12 amino acids long. Germline V lookup: CDR1 SQVTM, CDR2 ANQGSEA. Here the CDR3 reads CSVEQGGTEAFF. CDR3 nucleotides: TGCAGCGTTGAGCAGGGGGGGACTGAAGCTTTCTTT. Full variable domain (missing parts from reference TRBV29-1 and TRBJ1-1): SAVISQKPSRDICQRGTSLTIQCQVDSQVTMMFWYRQQPGQSLTLIATANQGSEATYESGFVIDKFPISRPNLTFSTLTVSNMSPEDSSIYLCSVEQGGTEAFFGQGTRLTVV.

The V call is TRBV27, the J call TRBJ2-7, with 7 bases lining up with TRBD1. V shed 6 bases, J shed 0 bases, and the junction held 8 bases outside the gene matches. CDR3 length: 15 amino acids. Germline CDR1 reads MNHEY; CDR2 reads SMNVEV (reference sequence). The CDR3 region has the DNA TGTGCCAGCAGCCATTGGGACAGAACCTCCTACGAGCAGTACTTC. This encodes CASSHWDRTSYEQYF.